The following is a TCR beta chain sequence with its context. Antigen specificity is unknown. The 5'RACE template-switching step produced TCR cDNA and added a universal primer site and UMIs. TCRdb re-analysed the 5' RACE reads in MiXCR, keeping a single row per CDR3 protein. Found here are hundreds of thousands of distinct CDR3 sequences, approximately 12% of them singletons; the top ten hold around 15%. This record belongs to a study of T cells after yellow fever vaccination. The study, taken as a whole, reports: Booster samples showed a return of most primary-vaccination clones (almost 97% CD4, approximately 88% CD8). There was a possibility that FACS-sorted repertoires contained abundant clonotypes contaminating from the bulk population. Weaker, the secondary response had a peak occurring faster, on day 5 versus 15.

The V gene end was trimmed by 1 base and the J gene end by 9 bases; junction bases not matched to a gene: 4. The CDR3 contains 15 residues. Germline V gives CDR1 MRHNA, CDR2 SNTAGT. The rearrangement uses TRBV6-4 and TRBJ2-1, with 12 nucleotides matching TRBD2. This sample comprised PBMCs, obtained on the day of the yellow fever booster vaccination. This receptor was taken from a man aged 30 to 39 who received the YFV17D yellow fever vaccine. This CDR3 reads CASSDLTSGRGEQFF. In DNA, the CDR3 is TGTGCCAGCAGTGACTTGACTAGCGGGAGAGGTGAGCAGTTCTTC.